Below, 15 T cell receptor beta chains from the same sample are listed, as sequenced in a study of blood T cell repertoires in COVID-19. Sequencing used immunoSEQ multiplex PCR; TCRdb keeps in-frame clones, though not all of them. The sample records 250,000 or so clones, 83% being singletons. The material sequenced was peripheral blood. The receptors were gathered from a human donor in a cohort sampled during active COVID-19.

In nucleotides, the CDR3 is TGTGCCAGCAGCTTAGATCGATGGGACACGGAGAACACCGGGGAGCTGTTTTTT. Translated, it gives CASSLDRWDTENTGELFF. The chain recombines TRBV11-3 with TRBJ2-2; D possibly corresponds to TRBD1 (6 bases). The germline CDR1 and CDR2 sequences are SGHNT and YENEEA. The CDR3 loop spans 18 amino acids. Trimming took 0 bases from V and 1 from J, leaving 15 bases between them.

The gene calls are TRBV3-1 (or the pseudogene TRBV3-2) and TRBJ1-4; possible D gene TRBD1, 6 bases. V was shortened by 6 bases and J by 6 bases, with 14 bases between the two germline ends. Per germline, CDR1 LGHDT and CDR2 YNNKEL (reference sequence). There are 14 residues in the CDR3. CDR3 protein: CASRRTESDEKLFF. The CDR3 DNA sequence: TGTGCCAGCAGGCGGACAGAATCTGATGAAAAACTGTTTTTT.

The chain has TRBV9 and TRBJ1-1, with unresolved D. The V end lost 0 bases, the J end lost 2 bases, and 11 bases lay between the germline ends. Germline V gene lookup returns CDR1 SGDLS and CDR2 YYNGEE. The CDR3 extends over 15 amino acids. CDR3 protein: CASSVVGRPNTEAFF. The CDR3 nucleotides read TGTGCCAGCAGCGTAGTGGGCAGGCCCAACACTGAAGCTTTCTTT.

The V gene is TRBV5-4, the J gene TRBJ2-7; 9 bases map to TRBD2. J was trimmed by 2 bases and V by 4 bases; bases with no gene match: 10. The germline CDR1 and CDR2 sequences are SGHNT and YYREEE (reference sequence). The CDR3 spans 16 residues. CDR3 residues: CASSAFLAGATYEQYF. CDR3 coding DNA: TGTGCCAGCAGCGCTTTTTTAGCGGGGGCTACCTACGAGCAGTACTTC.

CDR3 amino acids: CASSPTRSFNTEAFF. In nucleotides, the CDR3 is TGTGCCAGTAGTCCCACTCGGTCCTTCAACACTGAAGCTTTCTTT. The chain employs TRBV19 and TRBJ1-1; no clear D gene. V shed 5 bases and J shed 2 bases, with 15 bases lying between them. This CDR3 has 15 residues. Germline V gene data show CDR1 as LNHDA and CDR2 as SQIVND (reference sequence).

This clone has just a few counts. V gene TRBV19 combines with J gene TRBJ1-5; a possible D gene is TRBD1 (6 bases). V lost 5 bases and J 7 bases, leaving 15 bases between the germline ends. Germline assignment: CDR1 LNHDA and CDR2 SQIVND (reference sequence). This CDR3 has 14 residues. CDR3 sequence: CASSSGVTGQPQHF. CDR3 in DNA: TGTGCCAGTAGTTCAGGGGTTACGGGACAGCCCCAGCATTTT.

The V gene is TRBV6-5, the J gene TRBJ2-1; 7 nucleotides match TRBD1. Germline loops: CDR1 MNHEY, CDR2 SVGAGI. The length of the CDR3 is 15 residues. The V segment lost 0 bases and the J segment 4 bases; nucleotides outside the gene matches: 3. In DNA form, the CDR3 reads TGTGCCAGCAGTTACTCAGGGACAGCTTACAATGAGCAGTTCTTC. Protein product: CASSYSGTAYNEQFF.

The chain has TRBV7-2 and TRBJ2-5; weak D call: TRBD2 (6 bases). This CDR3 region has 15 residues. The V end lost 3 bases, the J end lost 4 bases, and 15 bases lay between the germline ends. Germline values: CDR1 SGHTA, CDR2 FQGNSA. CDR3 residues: CASSFQSGSGETQYF. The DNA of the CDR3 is TGTGCCAGCAGCTTTCAATCCGGGAGTGGAGAGACCCAGTACTTC. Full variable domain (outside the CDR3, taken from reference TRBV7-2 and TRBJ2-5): GAGVSQSPSNKVTEKGKDVELRCDPISGHTALYWYRQSLGQGLEFLIYFQGNSAPDKSGLPSDRFSAERTGGSVSTLTIQRTQQEDSAVYLCASSFQSGSGETQYFGPGTRLLVL.

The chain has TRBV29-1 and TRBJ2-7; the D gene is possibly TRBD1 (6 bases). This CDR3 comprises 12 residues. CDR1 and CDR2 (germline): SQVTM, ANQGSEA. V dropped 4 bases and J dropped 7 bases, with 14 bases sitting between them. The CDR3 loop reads CSVAFAGEEQYF. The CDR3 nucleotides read TGCAGCGTTGCTTTTGCAGGGGAAGAGCAGTACTTC.

CDR3 in DNA: TGCGCCAGCAGCCCATCAGCGACAGGTGATTTTGATGAAGCTTTCTTT. Its translation is CASSPSATGDFDEAFF. This chain uses TRBV5-1 with TRBJ1-1; a possible D gene is TRBD1 (6 bases). V lost 4 bases and J 7 bases, leaving 23 bases between the germline ends. Per the germline V gene, CDR1 is SGHRS and CDR2 is YFSETQ. CDR3 size: 16 residues.

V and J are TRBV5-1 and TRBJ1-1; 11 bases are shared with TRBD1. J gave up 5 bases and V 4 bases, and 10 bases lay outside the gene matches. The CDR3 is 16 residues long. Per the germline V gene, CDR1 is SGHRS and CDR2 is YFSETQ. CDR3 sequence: CASSTAPGQGGTEAFF. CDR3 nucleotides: TGCGCCAGCAGCACGGCTCCGGGACAGGGGGGAACTGAAGCTTTCTTT.

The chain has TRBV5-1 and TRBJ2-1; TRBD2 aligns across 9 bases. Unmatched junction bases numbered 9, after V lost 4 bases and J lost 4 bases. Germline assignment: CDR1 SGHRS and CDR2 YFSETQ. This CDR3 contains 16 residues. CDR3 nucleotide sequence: TGCGCCAGCAGCCCGGATAGCGGGAGACAATACAATGAGCAGTTCTTC. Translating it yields CASSPDSGRQYNEQFF.

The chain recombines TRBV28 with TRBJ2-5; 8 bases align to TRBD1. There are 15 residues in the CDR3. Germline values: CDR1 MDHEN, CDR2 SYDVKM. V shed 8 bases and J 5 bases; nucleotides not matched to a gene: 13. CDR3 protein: CASLITGGLWETQYF. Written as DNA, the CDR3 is TGTGCCAGCCTTATCACAGGGGGGTTATGGGAGACCCAGTACTTC.

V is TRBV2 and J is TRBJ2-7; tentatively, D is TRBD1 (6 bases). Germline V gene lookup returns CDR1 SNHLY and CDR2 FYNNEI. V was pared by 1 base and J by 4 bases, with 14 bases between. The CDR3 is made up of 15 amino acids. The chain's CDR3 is CASSEGWGRGYEQYF. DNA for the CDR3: TGTGCCAGCAGTGAAGGCTGGGGCAGGGGATACGAGCAGTACTTC.

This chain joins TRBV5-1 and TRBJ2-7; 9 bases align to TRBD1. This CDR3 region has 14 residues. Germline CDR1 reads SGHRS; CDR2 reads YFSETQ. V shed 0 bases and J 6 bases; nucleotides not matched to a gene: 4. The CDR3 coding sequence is TGCGCCAGCAGCTTGGACGGACAGGGGAGCGAGCAGTACTTC. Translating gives CASSLDGQGSEQYF.